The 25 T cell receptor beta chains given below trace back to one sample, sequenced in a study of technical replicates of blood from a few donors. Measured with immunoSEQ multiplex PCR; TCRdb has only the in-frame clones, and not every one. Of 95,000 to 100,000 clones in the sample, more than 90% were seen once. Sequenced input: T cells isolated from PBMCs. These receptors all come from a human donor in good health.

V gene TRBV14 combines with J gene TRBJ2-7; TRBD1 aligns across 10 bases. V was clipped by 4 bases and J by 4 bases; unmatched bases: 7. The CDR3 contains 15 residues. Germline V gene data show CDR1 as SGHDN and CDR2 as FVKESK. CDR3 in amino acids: CASSPRTGGLYEQYF. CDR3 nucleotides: TGTGCCAGCAGCCCCAGGACAGGGGGGCTTTACGAGCAGTACTTC.

The CDR3 bases are TGCGCCAGCAGTGAGGGGGCGTACGAGCAGTACTTC. Its protein is CASSEGAYEQYF. This chain links TRBV10-1 with TRBJ2-7; weak D call: TRBD1 (5 bases). Trimming took off 2 bases at V and 4 bases at J, with 6 bases between the two ends. Germline CDR1 is WNHNN and CDR2 is SYGVQD (reference sequence). The CDR3 is made up of 12 amino acids.

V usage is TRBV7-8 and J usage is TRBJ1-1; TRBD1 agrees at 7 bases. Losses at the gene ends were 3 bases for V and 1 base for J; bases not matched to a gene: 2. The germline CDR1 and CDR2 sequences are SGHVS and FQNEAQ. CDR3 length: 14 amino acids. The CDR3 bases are TGTGCCAGCAGCTTCCGGGACAGGAACACTGAAGCTTTCTTT. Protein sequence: CASSFRDRNTEAFF. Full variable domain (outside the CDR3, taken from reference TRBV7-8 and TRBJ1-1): GAGVSQSPRYKVAKRGQDVALRCDPISGHVSLFWYQQALGQGPEFLTYFQNEAQLDKSGLPSDRFFAERPEGSVSTLKIQRTQQEDSAVYLCASSFRDRNTEAFFGQGTRLTVV.

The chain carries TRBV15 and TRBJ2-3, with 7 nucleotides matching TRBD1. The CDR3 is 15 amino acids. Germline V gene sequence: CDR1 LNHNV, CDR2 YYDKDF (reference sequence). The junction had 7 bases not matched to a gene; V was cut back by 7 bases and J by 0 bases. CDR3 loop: CATKTRDRSTDTQYF. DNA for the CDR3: TGTGCCACCAAAACCCGGGACAGAAGCACAGATACGCAGTATTTT. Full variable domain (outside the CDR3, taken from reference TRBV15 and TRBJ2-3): DAMVIQNPRYQVTQFGKPVTLSCSQTLNHNVMYWYQQKSSQAPKLLFHYYDKDFNNEADTPDNFQSRRPNTSFCFLDIRSPGLGDTAMYLCATKTRDRSTDTQYFGPGTRLTVL.

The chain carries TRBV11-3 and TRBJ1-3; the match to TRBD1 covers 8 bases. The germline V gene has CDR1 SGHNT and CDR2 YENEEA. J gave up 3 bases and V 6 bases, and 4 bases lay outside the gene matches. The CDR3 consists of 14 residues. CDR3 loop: CASRHRGFGNTIYF. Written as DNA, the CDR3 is TGTGCCAGCAGACACAGGGGGTTTGGAAACACCATATATTTT. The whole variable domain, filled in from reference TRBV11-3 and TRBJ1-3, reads EAGVVQSPRYKIIEKKQPVAFWCNPISGHNTLYWYLQNLGQGPELLIRYENEEAVDDSQLPKDRFSAERLKGVDSTLKIQPAELGDSAVYLCASRHRGFGNTIYFGEGSWLTVV.

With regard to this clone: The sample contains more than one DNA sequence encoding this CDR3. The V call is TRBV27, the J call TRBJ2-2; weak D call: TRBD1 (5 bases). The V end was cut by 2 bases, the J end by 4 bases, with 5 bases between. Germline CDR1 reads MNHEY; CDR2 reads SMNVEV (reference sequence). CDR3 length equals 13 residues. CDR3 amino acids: CASSLRGTGELFF. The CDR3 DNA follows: TGTGCCAGCAGTTTAAGGGGCACCGGGGAGCTGTTTTTT.

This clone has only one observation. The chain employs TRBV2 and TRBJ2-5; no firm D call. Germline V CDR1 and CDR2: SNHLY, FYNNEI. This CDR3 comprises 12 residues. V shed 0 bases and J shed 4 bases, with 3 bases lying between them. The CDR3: CASSEARETQYF. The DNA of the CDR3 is TGTGCCAGCAGTGAAGCGCGAGAGACCCAGTACTTC.

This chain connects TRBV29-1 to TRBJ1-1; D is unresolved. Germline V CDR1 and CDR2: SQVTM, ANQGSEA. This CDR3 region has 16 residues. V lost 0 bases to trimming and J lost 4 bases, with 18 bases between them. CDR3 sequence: CSVEDPEQFMSTEAFF. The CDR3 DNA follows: TGCAGCGTTGAAGATCCGGAACAGTTCATGAGCACTGAAGCTTTCTTT.

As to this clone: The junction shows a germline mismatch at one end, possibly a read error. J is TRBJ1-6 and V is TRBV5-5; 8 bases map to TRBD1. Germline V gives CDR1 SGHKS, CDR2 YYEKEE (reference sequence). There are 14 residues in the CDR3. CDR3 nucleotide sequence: TGTGCCAGCATCTTGGGACAGGCGGGTTCACCCCTCCACTTT. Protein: CASILGQAGSPLHF.

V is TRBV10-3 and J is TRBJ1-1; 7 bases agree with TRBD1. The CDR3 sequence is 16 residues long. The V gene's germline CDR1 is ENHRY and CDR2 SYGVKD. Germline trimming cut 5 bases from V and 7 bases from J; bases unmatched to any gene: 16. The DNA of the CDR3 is TGTGCCATCAGTATTAACAGGGGCTCCGGGGCAGGTGAAGCTTTCTTT. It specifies CAISINRGSGAGEAFF.

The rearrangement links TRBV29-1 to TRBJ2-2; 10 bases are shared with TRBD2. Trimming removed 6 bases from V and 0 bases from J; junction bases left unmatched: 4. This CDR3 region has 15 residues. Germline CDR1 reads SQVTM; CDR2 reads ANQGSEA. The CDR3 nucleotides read TGCAGCGTAGGAGCGGGGGGGCCGAACACCGGGGAGCTGTTTTTT. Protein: CSVGAGGPNTGELFF.

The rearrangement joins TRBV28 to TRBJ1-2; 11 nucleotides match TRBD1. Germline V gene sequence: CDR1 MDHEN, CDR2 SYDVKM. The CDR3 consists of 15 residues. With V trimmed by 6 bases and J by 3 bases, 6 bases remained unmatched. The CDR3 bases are TGTGCCAGCAGCGGGGGACAGGGGGGATACTATGGCTACACCTTC. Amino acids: CASSGGQGGYYGYTF.

CDR3 region: CASRQFHPSGYTF. The CDR3 region has the DNA TGTGCCAGCCGACAGTTCCATCCGAGCGGCTACACCTTC. The J gene is TRBJ1-2, the V gene TRBV7-9; D is perhaps TRBD1 (5 bases). From germline, CDR1 is SEHNR and CDR2 FQNEAQ (reference sequence). V was trimmed by 8 bases and J by 8 bases, leaving 18 bases between them. The CDR3 contains 13 residues.

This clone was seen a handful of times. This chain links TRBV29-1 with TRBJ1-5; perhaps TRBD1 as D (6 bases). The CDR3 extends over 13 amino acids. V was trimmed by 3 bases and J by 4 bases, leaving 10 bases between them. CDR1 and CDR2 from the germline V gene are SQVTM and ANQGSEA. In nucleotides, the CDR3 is TGCAGCGTTGAGGGGCAGGGGAATCAGCCCCAGCATTTT. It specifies CSVEGQGNQPQHF.

The CDR3 DNA is TGTGCCACCAACAGGGGTTTAAGGTGGCAGTACTTC. It translates to CATNRGLRWQYF. This chain connects TRBV2 to TRBJ2-7; 7 nucleotides align to TRBD1. The CDR3 spans 12 residues. J gave up 9 bases and V 10 bases, and 12 bases lay outside the gene matches. The germline CDR1 and CDR2 sequences are SNHLY and FYNNEI.

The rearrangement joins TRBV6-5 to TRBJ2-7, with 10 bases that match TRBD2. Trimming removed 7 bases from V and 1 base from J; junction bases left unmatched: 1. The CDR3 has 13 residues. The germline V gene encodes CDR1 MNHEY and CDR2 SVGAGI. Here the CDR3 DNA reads TGTGCCAGCATAGCGGGGGGTTCCTACGAGCAGTACTTC. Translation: CASIAGGSYEQYF.

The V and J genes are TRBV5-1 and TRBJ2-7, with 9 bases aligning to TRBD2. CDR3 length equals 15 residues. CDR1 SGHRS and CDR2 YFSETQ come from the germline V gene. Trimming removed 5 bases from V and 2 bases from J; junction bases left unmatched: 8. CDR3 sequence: CASRAVIAGAYEQYF. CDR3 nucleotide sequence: TGCGCCAGCAGGGCCGTCATAGCGGGGGCCTACGAGCAGTACTTC. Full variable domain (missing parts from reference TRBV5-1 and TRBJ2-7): KAGVTQTPRYLIKTRGQQVTLSCSPISGHRSVSWYQQTPGQGLQFLFEYFSETQRNKGNFPGRFSGRQFSNSRSEMNVSTLELGDSALYLCASRAVIAGAYEQYFGPGTRLTVT.

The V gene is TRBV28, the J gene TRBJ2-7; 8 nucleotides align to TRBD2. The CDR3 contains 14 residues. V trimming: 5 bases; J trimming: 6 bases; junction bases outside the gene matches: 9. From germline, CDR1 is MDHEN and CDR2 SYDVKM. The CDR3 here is CASSTGTREGEQYF. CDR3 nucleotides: TGTGCCAGCAGTACCGGGACTAGAGAGGGCGAGCAGTACTTC.

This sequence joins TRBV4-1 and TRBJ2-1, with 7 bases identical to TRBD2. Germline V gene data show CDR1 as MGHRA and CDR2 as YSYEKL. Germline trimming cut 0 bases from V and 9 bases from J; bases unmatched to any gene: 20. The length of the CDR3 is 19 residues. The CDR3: CASSQDPEWGGSVVSEQFF. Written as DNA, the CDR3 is TGCGCCAGCAGCCAAGATCCCGAATGGGGGGGGTCCGTAGTAAGTGAGCAGTTCTTC.

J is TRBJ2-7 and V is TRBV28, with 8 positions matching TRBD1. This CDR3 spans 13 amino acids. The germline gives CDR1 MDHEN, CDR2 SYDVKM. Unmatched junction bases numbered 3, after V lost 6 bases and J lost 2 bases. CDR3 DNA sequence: TGTGCCAGCAGAGCGACAGGGGCCTACGAGCAGTACTTC. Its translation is CASRATGAYEQYF. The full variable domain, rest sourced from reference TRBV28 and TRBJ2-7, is DVKVTQSSRYLVKRTGEKVFLECVQDMDHENMFWYRQDPGLGLRLIYFSYDVKMKEKGDIPEGYSVSREKKERFSLILESASTNQTSMYLCASRATGAYEQYFGPGTRLTVT.

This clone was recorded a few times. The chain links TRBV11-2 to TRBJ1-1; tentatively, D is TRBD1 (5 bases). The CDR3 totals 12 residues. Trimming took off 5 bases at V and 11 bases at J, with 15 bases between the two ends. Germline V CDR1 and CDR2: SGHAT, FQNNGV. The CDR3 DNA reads TGTGCCAGCAGCCGTAACGGGGGTGAGGCTTTCTTT. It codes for CASSRNGGEAFF.

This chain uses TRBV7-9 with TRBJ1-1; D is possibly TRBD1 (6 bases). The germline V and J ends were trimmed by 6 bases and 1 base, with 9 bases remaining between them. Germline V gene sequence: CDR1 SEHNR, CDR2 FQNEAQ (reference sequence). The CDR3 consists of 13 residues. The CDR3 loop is CASRKTGNTEAFF. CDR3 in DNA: TGTGCCAGCAGAAAGACAGGGAACACTGAAGCTTTCTTT. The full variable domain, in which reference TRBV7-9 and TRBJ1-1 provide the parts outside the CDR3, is DTGVSQNPRHKITKRGQNVTFRCDPISEHNRLYWYRQTLGQGPEFLTYFQNEAQLEKSRLLSDRFSAERPKGSFSTLEIQRTEQGDSAMYLCASRKTGNTEAFFGQGTRLTVV.

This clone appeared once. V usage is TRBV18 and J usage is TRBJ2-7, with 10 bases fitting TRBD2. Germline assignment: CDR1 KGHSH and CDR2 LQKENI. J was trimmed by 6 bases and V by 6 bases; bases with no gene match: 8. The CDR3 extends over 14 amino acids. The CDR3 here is CASSPTASGSEQYF. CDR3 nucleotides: TGTGCCAGCTCCCCAACGGCTAGCGGGAGCGAGCAGTACTTC.

Written as DNA, the CDR3 is TGTGCCAGCAGACAGGGGGCGCTTGAAAAACTGTTTTTT. Translation gives CASRQGALEKLFF. This chain connects TRBV6-5 to TRBJ1-4; 9 nucleotides line up with TRBD1. CDR1 is MNHEY and CDR2 is SVGAGI in the germline V gene. CDR3 length: 13 amino acids. V was pared by 6 bases and J by 7 bases, with 3 bases of the junction left unmatched.

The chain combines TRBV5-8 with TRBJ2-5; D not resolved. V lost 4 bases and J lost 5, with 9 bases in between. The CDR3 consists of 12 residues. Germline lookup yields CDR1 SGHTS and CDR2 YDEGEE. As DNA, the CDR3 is TGTGCCAGCAGCCTCCTGGAGGAGACCCAGTACTTC. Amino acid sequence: CASSLLEETQYF.